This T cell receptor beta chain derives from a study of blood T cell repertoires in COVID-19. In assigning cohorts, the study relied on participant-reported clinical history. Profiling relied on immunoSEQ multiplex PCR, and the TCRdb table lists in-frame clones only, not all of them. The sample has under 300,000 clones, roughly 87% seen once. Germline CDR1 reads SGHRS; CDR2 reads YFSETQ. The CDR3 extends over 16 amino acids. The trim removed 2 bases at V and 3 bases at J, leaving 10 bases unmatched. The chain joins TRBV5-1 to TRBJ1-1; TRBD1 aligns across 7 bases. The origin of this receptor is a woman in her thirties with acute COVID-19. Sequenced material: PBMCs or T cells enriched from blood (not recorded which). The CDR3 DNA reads TGCGCCAGCAGCTTAAATAAGGGGGCGTGGGACACTGAAGCTTTCTTT. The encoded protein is CASSLNKGAWDTEAFF.